This TCR beta chain was profiled in a study of OX40 agonist ivuxolimab in advanced cancers. Some clones are missing from TCRdb's copy, which holds only in-frame ones; the method was immunoSEQ multiplex PCR. The sample lists tens of thousands of clones, about 93% occurring once. Germline V CDR1 and CDR2: SGHVS, FNYEAQ. CDR3 length: 16 residues. J lost 7 bases, V lost 6 bases, and 12 bases had no gene match. For this clone: No antigen is known for it.

Study-wide results and limits: Expanded clones were, on average, more numerous in CD8+ T cells than in CD4+.

J is TRBJ2-1 and V is TRBV7-6; 10 bases match TRBD2. The sequence was obtained from an adult with an advanced solid tumor such as melanoma, head and neck, liver or kidney cancer. Source: CD4+ or CD8+ T cells sorted from blood, taken in a trial of the OX40 agonist ivuxolimab. The CDR3 DNA reads as TGTGCCAGCAGTCTCCTGAGCGGGAGGGATTTAAATGAGCAGTTCTTC. It encodes CASSLLSGRDLNEQFF.